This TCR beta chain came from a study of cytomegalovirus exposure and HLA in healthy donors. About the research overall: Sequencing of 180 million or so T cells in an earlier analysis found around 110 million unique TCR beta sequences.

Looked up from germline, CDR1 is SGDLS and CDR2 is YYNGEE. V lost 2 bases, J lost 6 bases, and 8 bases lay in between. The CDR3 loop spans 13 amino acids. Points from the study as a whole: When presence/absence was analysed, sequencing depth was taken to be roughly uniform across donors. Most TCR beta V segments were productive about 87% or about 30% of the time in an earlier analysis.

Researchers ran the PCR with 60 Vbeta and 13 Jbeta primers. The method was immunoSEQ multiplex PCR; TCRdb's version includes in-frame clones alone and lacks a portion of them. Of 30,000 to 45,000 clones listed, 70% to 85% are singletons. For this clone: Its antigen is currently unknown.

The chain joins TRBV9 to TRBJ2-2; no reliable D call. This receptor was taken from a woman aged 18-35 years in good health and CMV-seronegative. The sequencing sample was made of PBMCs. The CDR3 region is CASSVYSSGELFF. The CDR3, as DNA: TGTGCCAGCAGCGTCTACTCATCCGGGGAGCTGTTTTTT.